Shown below are 6 T cell receptor beta chains from a single sample sequenced in a study of CD8 T cells in Susac syndrome. RNA amounts of about 0.5 to 1 ug underwent reverse transcription with random hexamers. One entry per CDR3 protein, called by TCRdb with MiXCR from the immunoSEQ multiplex PCR reads. The profile shows just under 95,000 distinct CDR3 sequences, over 90% of them singletons. Sequencing input: CD4+ T cells from PBMCs. These receptors all stem from a human donor with Susac syndrome.

The chain is built from TRBV19 and TRBJ1-6; the match to TRBD1 covers 8 bases. V shed 6 bases, J shed 7 bases, and the junction held 8 bases outside the gene matches. The CDR3 sequence is 15 residues long. Germline-derived CDR1 and CDR2 are LNHDA and SQIVND (reference sequence). The CDR3 region is CASSGGQGGNSPLHF. In nucleotides, the CDR3 is TGTGCCAGTAGCGGCGGACAGGGAGGAAATTCACCCCTCCACTTT. Combining the CDR3 with reference TRBV19 and TRBJ1-6 gives the whole variable domain DGGITQSPKYLFRKEGQNVTLSCEQNLNHDAMYWYRQDPGQGLRLIYYSQIVNDFQKGDIAEGYSVSREKKESFPLTVTSAQKNPTAFYLCASSGGQGGNSPLHFGNGTRLTVT.

The chain links TRBV5-1 to TRBJ2-2; weak D call: TRBD1 (5 bases). Germline V CDR1 and CDR2: SGHRS, YFSETQ. This CDR3 is 15 amino acids long. V lost 4 bases, J lost 1 base, and 11 bases lay in between. This CDR3 reads CASSGSTGNTGELFF. The CDR3 DNA reads as TGCGCCAGCAGCGGTTCCACAGGGAACACCGGGGAGCTGTTTTTT. The full variable domain, its missing parts supplied by reference TRBV5-1 and TRBJ2-2, is KAGVTQTPRYLIKTRGQQVTLSCSPISGHRSVSWYQQTPGQGLQFLFEYFSETQRNKGNFPGRFSGRQFSNSRSEMNVSTLELGDSALYLCASSGSTGNTGELFFGEGSRLTVL.

This clonotype was seen only once. In nucleotides, the CDR3 is TGTGCCAGCAGTTCGGGACAGGCGAGCTCTGGAAACACCATATATTTT. Protein: CASSSGQASSGNTIYF. The chain carries TRBV28 and TRBJ1-3; TRBD1 agrees at 8 bases. Losses at the gene ends were 4 bases for V and 0 bases for J; bases not matched to a gene: 5. The CDR3 contains 16 residues. Germline values: CDR1 MDHEN, CDR2 SYDVKM.

The V and J genes are TRBV28 and TRBJ1-1; no definite D call. The CDR3 runs to 12 residues. Germline CDR1 is MDHEN and CDR2 is SYDVKM. V lost 8 bases and J 6 bases, leaving 13 bases between the germline ends. CDR3 nucleotides: TGTGCCAGCTCTATGGGATACGCTGAAGCTTTCTTT. Translated, it gives CASSMGYAEAFF.

V usage is TRBV5-1 and J usage is TRBJ1-2, with a weak D call TRBD1 (6 bases). With 0 bases removed from V and 6 bases from J, the gap between germline ends came to 12 bases. Germline V gene lookup returns CDR1 SGHRS and CDR2 YFSETQ. The CDR3 contains 14 residues. The CDR3 coding sequence is TGCGCCAGCAGCTTGGTCTTGGCAGGGGATGGCTACACCTTC. Translating gives CASSLVLAGDGYTF.

The genes are TRBV20-1 and TRBJ1-4; D not certain. Trimming took 6 bases from V and 7 from J, leaving 18 bases between them. Germline V lookup: CDR1 DFQATT, CDR2 SNEGSKA (reference sequence). The CDR3 loop spans 14 amino acids. The DNA for the CDR3 is TGCAGTGCCGGAGACTACGCCGCGGGTGAAAAACTGTTTTTT. Translated, it gives CSAGDYAAGEKLFF.